Listed below are T cell receptor beta chains from one sample, sequenced in a study of cytomegalovirus exposure and HLA in healthy donors. Sequencing was performed with immunoSEQ multiplex PCR; in TCRdb, only in-frame clones are kept and a portion is missing. This sample has about 98,000 clones; about 80% occur once, and the top ten carry roughly 3.5%. The specimen sequenced was PBMCs. The receptors were gathered from a female donor in good health and CMV-seropositive. CDR3s include the opening cysteine and the closing phenylalanine or tryptophan. D genes are given only for firm matches. Rows may omit the clone size; those that give it use once, few, many or a size class.

d_call clone_size j_call v_call cdr3_nt cdr3_aa
TRBD1 - TRBJ1-1 TRBV9 TGTGCCAGCGGCGAGGGGACAGGGGGCGTTGAAGCTTTCTTT CASGEGTGGVEAFF
TRBD2 - TRBJ2-5 TRBV7-3 TGTGCCAGCAGCGCGACTAGCGAGCCTGAGACCCAGTACTTC CASSATSEPETQYF
TRBD1 - TRBJ2-3 TRBV18 TGTGCCAGCTCACCTATAGGGACAGGGAGCGAACATACGCAGTATTTT CASSPIGTGSEHTQYF
- - TRBJ1-1 TRBV30 TGTGCCTGGAGTGTGACCAGGGCGAACACTGAAGCTTTCTTT CAWSVTRANTEAFF
TRBD2 - TRBJ2-1 TRBV4-2 TGTGCCAGCAGCCGACTAGCGGCCTCCTACAATGAGCAGTTCTTC CASSRLAASYNEQFF
TRBD1 - TRBJ1-2 TRBV27 TGTGCCAGCAGTTTAGGACAGGGCTATGGCTACACCTTC CASSLGQGYGYTF
TRBD2 - TRBJ2-5 TRBV6-6 TGTGCCAGCAGTTACGGGACTAGCGGGAGGTTGGAGACCCAGTACTTC CASSYGTSGRLETQYF
TRBD1 - TRBJ2-5 TRBV4-1 TGCGCCAGCAGCCAAGCGGACAGGGGTGGGGAGACCCAGTACTTC CASSQADRGGETQYF
TRBD2 - TRBJ2-7 TRBV19 TGTGCCAGTAGTCCCCGCGGTAGCGGGGGAGTAGAGGAGCAGTACTTC CASSPRGSGGVEEQYF
- - TRBJ1-2 TRBV28 TGTGCCAGCAGGGCCGGGGGTAGCTATGGCTACACCTTC CASRAGGSYGYTF
- - TRBJ2-2 TRBV11-2 TGTGCCAGCACTTCGACGCGGGTCACCGGGGAGCTGTTTTTT CASTSTRVTGELFF
- few TRBJ2-2 TRBV5-1 TGCGCCAGCAGCTTGGCCGCCCAGGGGCCCGGGGAGCTGTTTTTT CASSLAAQGPGELFF
TRBD1 - TRBJ1-2 TRBV2 TGTGCCAGCGGTCTCGTGGGACAGGGGTTTGGCTACACCTTC CASGLVGQGFGYTF
TRBD1 - TRBJ1-2 TRBV6-6 TGTGCCAGCTTCACCGGCGGACAGGACACTAACTATGGCTACACCTTC CASFTGGQDTNYGYTF
TRBD1 - TRBJ1-4 TRBV2 TGTGCCAGCAGTGATCTAGGGACAGGAGGTGAAAAACTGTTTTTT CASSDLGTGGEKLFF
TRBD1 - TRBJ1-1 TRBV30 TGTTTCCGAGCGGACAGGGGGCCCCTTAGAATGAACACTGAAGCTTTCTTT CFRADRGPLRMNTEAFF
- - TRBJ2-3 TRBV6-1 TGTGCCAGTGCCGGGGAGGGGGGGCTCGGAGATACGCAGTATTTT CASAGEGGLGDTQYF
TRBD2 - TRBJ2-7 TRBV7-9 TGTGCCAGCAGCCTAGGGACTAGCGGGCCCTCCTACGAGCAGTACTTC CASSLGTSGPSYEQYF
- once TRBJ2-7 TRBV5-1 TGCGCCAGCAGGTCGGAGATTTCCTACGAGCAGTACTTC CASRSEISYEQYF
TRBD1 few TRBJ1-1 TRBV5-1 TGCGCCAGCAGCTTGAGGGGACAGGAGAACACTGAAGCTTTCTTT CASSLRGQENTEAFF
TRBD1 once TRBJ2-5 TRBV25-1 TGTGCCAGCAGTGAACCCGGGACAGGGCGGGAGACCCAGTACTTC CASSEPGTGRETQYF
- - TRBJ2-5 TRBV13 TGTGCCAGCAGCTTGCCAGGAAAGACCCAGTACTTC CASSLPGKTQYF
- few TRBJ1-5 TRBV28 TGTGCCACCGGAGGAGGGGCGGGTCAGCCCCAGCATTTT CATGGGAGQPQHF
- - TRBJ1-1 TRBV14 TGTGCCAGCAGCCAAGATCCGGGACACCTATACACTGAAGCTTTCTTT CASSQDPGHLYTEAFF
- - TRBJ1-1 TRBV27 TGTGCCAGCAGTTTAAGTAGCCTGGGGAACACTGAAGCTTTCTTT CASSLSSLGNTEAFF
- - TRBJ1-1 TRBV5-4 TGTGCCAGCAGCTCCCAGGGGACCCTTGAAGCTTTCTTT CASSSQGTLEAFF
- once TRBJ2-2 TRBV28 TGTGCCAGCAGTTTTGGCGGTCACACCGGGGAGCTGTTTTTT CASSFGGHTGELFF
- - TRBJ2-1 TRBV5-4 TGTGCCAGCAGCTCAGGCGGGACGGCGAACAATGAGCAGTTCTTC CASSSGGTANNEQFF
- - TRBJ2-7 TRBV18 TGTGCCAGCTCACCAAGCTCGTACGAGCAGTACTTC CASSPSSYEQYF
- - TRBJ2-2 TRBV28 TGTGCCAGCAGCCGGGGACTGACGCTTACCGGGGAGCTGTTTTTT CASSRGLTLTGELFF
TRBD2 once TRBJ2-5 TRBV19 TGTGCCAGTAGTGGGACTAGCGGGATGGGGACCCAGTACTTC CASSGTSGMGTQYF
- once TRBJ2-7 TRBV5-1 TGCGCCAGCAGCTTCGCAGGGTCCTACGAGCAGTACTTC CASSFAGSYEQYF
TRBD1 - TRBJ1-1 TRBV29-1 TGCAGCGTTGAGGGACAGGGCACTGAAGCTTTCTTT CSVEGQGTEAFF
TRBD2 - TRBJ2-3 TRBV11-2 TGTGCCAGCAGCTTAATCGGGGGGGATACAGATACGCAGTATTTT CASSLIGGDTDTQYF
- - TRBJ2-7 TRBV11-2 TGTGCCAGCAGCTTAGCGGGGGGCGCCTACGAGCAGTACTTC CASSLAGGAYEQYF
- - TRBJ2-5 TRBV5-6 TGTGCCAGCAGCTTGGAACCCACGCGAGAGACCCAGTACTTC CASSLEPTRETQYF
- - TRBJ2-1 TRBV7-2 TGTGCCAGCAGCCAAACCAGGGGGGTATCGACCTTCAATGAGCAGTTCTTC CASSQTRGVSTFNEQFF
TRBD1 - TRBJ2-7 TRBV7-9 TGTGCCAGCAGCGGACAGGGGGCGGGCGAGCAGTACTTC CASSGQGAGEQYF
TRBD2 - TRBJ2-5 TRBV7-8 TGTGCCAGCAGCTTAGCTAGCGGGGGCCGGGGGACCCAGTACTTC CASSLASGGRGTQYF
TRBD1 - TRBJ2-5 TRBV6-1 TGTGCCAGCAGCAGGGACAGGGGGAAAGAGACCCAGTACTTC CASSRDRGKETQYF
TRBD1 - TRBJ1-1 TRBV6-1 TGTGCCAGCAGGAATACAGGGGCGAACACTGAAGCTTTCTTT CASRNTGANTEAFF
- - TRBJ2-7 TRBV21-1 TGTGCCAGCAGTAGGGGGGGGACAGGGGGTTGCGAGCAGTACTTC CASSRGGTGGCEQYF
- - TRBJ2-7 TRBV29-1 TGCAGCGTTGGGCAGGGAATAATCTACGAGCAGTACTTC CSVGQGIIYEQYF
- - TRBJ1-2 TRBV5-5 TGTGCCAGCAGCTTGGCCACGGGTCGGGGCTACACCTTC CASSLATGRGYTF
- - TRBJ1-2 TRBV12-5 TGTGCTAGTGGTTTGGTAGGGGCCGGAAGTCATGGCTACACCTTC CASGLVGAGSHGYTF
TRBD1 - TRBJ1-1 TRBV2 TGTGCCAGCAGACCGGGACAGGGGGCGGCTGAAGCTTTCTTT CASRPGQGAAEAFF
- - TRBJ2-1 TRBV5-1 TGCGCCAGCAGCTCCGGACAGGGAGGGCACAATGAGCAGTTCTTC CASSSGQGGHNEQFF
- - TRBJ2-1 TRBV5-4 TGTGCCAGCAGCTTGGGGGCCTATAATGAGCAGTTCTTC CASSLGAYNEQFF
TRBD2 - TRBJ2-1 TRBV6-5 TGTGCCAGCAGCCTTAGCGGGGGGGTTAACAATGAGCAGTTCTTC CASSLSGGVNNEQFF
- - TRBJ1-5 TRBV6-7 TGTGCCAGCAGGCAGGGGAGGGTAATGAGCAATCAGCCCCAGCATTTT CASRQGRVMSNQPQHF
TRBD1 - TRBJ2-7 TRBV11-2 TGTGCCAGCAGCACCCGGACAGGGTCCTACGAGCAGTACTTC CASSTRTGSYEQYF
- - TRBJ2-7 TRBV28 TGTGCCAGCAGTTATATGGTCCATCCCGACAGCGCAAACTCCTACGAGCAGTACTTC CASSYMVHPDSANSYEQYF
- - TRBJ2-7 TRBV30 TGTGCCTGGGAGAGGGTAGTTTGGAACGAGCAGTACTTC CAWERVVWNEQYF
- - TRBJ2-1 TRBV11-2 TGTGCCAGCAGCTTAGGGGGCACGGCTCGGAATGAGCAGTTCTTC CASSLGGTARNEQFF
- - TRBJ2-7 TRBV2 TGTGCCAGCAAAGCGATCTACGAGCAGTACTTC CASKAIYEQYF
TRBD2 - TRBJ2-7 TRBV30 TGTGCCTGGGTCCCGGGAGGTAACTACGAGCAGTACTTC CAWVPGGNYEQYF
- few TRBJ1-2 TRBV5-1 TGCGCCAGCAGCCCCCCGGCGGATGGCTACACCTTC CASSPPADGYTF
- - TRBJ1-1 TRBV4-1 TGCGCCAGCAGCCAGGGTCGACTCGACGGCACTGAAGCTTTCTTT CASSQGRLDGTEAFF
- - TRBJ1-4 TRBV6-1 TGTGCCAGCAGTGAAGTGGTCTGGGACACCGATGAAAAACTGTTTTTT CASSEVVWDTDEKLFF
TRBD2 once TRBJ2-1 TRBV7-3 TGTGCCAGCAGATGGGGGACTAGCGGGAGCAATGAGCAGTTCTTC CASRWGTSGSNEQFF